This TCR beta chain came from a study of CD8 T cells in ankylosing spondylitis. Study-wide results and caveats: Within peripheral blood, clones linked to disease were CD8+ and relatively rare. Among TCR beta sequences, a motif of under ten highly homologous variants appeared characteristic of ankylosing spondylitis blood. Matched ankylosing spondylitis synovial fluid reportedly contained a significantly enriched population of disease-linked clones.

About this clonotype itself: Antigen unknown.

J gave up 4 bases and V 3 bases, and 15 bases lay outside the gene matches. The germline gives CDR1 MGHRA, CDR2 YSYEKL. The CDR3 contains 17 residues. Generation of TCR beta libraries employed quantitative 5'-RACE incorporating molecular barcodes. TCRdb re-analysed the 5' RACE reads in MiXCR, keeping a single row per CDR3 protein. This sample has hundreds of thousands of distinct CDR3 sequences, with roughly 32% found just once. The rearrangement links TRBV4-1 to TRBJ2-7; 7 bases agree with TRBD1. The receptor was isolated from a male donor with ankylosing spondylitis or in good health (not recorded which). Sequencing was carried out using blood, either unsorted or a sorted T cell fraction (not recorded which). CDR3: CASSQAAGGQTEYEQYF. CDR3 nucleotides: TGCGCCAGCAGCCAGGCGGCTGGGGGACAGACTGAGTACGAGCAGTACTTC.